The 20 T cell receptor beta chains given below trace back to one sample, sequenced in a study of liver allograft versus peripheral blood T cells. Study-level background: Comparative analysis was performed on T cell receptor repertoires from transplanted livers and from recipients' peripheral blood.

TCRdb passed the reads through MiXCR, listing each CDR3 protein once. The table records 3,000 or so distinct CDR3 sequences, about 14% of them present only once. The receptor set was obtained from a human patient who had a liver transplant. T cells may partly derive from the graft donor.

This clonotype was seen many times. The chain has TRBV13 and TRBJ2-7, with 9 nucleotides matching TRBD2. Germline CDR1 reads PRHDT; CDR2 reads FYEKMQ (reference sequence). The ends lost 0 bases at V and 3 bases at J; junction bases unmatched: 0. The CDR3 extends over 14 amino acids. The CDR3 DNA sequence: TGTGCCAGCAGCTTAGGTAGCGGGGGCTACGAGCAGTACTTC. It translates to CASSLGSGGYEQYF.

This clonotype was detected ten times or more. The CDR3 loop reads CAISDGNDYGYTF. CDR3 bases: TGTGCCATCAGTGACGGAAATGACTATGGCTACACCTTC. The chain couples TRBV10-3 to TRBJ1-2; D not resolved. The CDR3 runs 13 residues. Germline-derived CDR1 and CDR2 are ENHRY and SYGVKD. V lost 3 bases to trimming and J lost 3 bases, with 8 bases between them.

This clonotype has a single count. It differs at one base from a far larger clone, so likely a read error. This chain joins TRBV7-3 and TRBJ1-2; no reliable D call. The germline V gene encodes CDR1 SGHTA and CDR2 FQGTGA. The CDR3 runs 16 residues. Trimming stripped 2 bases from V and 0 bases from J, with 13 bases between. CDR3 in DNA: TGTGCCAGCAGCTTACGTGGGCCCCGCCCTAACTATGGCTACACCTTC. Translation gives CASSLRGPRPNYGYTF.

This clonotype came up many times. The chain recombines TRBV12-3 or TRBV12-4 with TRBJ1-2, with D possibly TRBD1 on 6 matching bases. This CDR3 has 12 residues. V lost 6 bases to trimming and J lost 8 bases, with 13 bases between them. In nucleotides, the CDR3 is TGTGCCAGCAGCGCGCTAAGGGGGGGCTACACCTTC. Its translation is CASSALRGGYTF.

This clonotype came up a few times. J is TRBJ2-7 and V is TRBV25-1; D possibly corresponds to TRBD1 (5 bases). There are 15 residues in the CDR3. CDR1 is MGHDK, CDR2 SYGVNS, per germline. V was trimmed by 3 bases and J by 4 bases, leaving 16 bases between them. CDR3 loop: CASSEGRRAGYEQYF. Here the CDR3 DNA reads TGTGCCAGCAGTGAGGGGCGCCGGGCTGGGTACGAGCAGTACTTC.

Within the sample, this clonotype is large. The chain links TRBV6-1 to TRBJ1-1; the D is unclear. The CDR3 is 14 residues long. Per germline, CDR1 MNHNS and CDR2 SASEGT. The ends were cut back, 3 bases at V and 2 bases at J, with 10 bases in the middle. For the CDR3, the DNA is TGTGCCAGCAGTGATTTAAATGCTAACACTGAAGCTTTCTTT. This encodes CASSDLNANTEAFF.

This clonotype was observed many times. This chain connects TRBV6-1 to TRBJ2-1; 10 positions match TRBD2. Germline V gene sequence: CDR1 MNHNS, CDR2 SASEGT. V gave up 7 bases and J gave up 0 bases; unmatched junction bases: 3. The CDR3 is made up of 15 amino acids. The CDR3 nucleotides read TGTGCCAGCATTGAGCGGGAGGGCTCCTACAATGAGCAGTTCTTC. Encoded protein: CASIEREGSYNEQFF.

This sequence joins TRBV2 and TRBJ1-5; D is perhaps TRBD1 (6 bases). V shed 5 bases and J shed 1 base, with 12 bases lying between them. Germline assignment: CDR1 SNHLY and CDR2 FYNNEI. The CDR3 loop spans 15 amino acids. The CDR3 nucleotides are TGTGCCAGCAGTTACAGGGCTGGCAGCAATCAGCCCCAGCATTTT. Its translation: CASSYRAGSNQPQHF.

This clonotype is labeled as medium-sized (0.01 to 0.1%). The chain employs TRBV5-6 and TRBJ2-1; D is ambiguous. CDR3 length: 15 amino acids. The V end lost 2 bases, the J end lost 2 bases, and 11 bases lay between the germline ends. Looked up from germline, CDR1 is SGHDT and CDR2 is YYEEEE. The CDR3: CASSFWFGTYNEQFF. CDR3 coding DNA: TGTGCCAGCAGCTTTTGGTTTGGTACCTACAATGAGCAGTTCTTC.

In its sample, this clonotype is medium-sized. The rearrangement links TRBV19 to TRBJ2-7; D possibly corresponds to TRBD1 (6 bases). With 6 bases removed from V and 3 bases from J, the gap between germline ends came to 15 bases. CDR1 and CDR2 from the germline V gene are LNHDA and SQIVND (reference sequence). This CDR3 has 14 residues. The CDR3 coding sequence is TGTGCCAGTAGCCCGGGACATTCCATCTACGAGCAGTACTTC. Translating gives CASSPGHSIYEQYF.

This clonotype was observed many times. V is TRBV10-3 and J is TRBJ2-1, with D possibly matching TRBD1 (5 bases). V lost 3 bases, J lost 3 bases, and 15 bases lay in between. The germline gives CDR1 ENHRY, CDR2 SYGVKD. The CDR3 is 16 residues long. The CDR3 spells CAISESRDVNYNEQFF. The CDR3 bases are TGTGCCATCAGTGAATCCAGGGATGTAAACTACAATGAGCAGTTCTTC.

By its share, this clonotype is medium-sized. The chain uses TRBV7-2 and TRBJ1-1; 9 nucleotides align to TRBD1. This CDR3 comprises 13 residues. Germline V lookup: CDR1 SGHTA, CDR2 FQGNSA. V shed 4 bases, J shed 6 bases, and the junction held 3 bases outside the gene matches. The CDR3 loop is CASSSDRGAEAFF. CDR3 in DNA: TGTGCCAGCAGCTCGGACAGGGGCGCTGAAGCTTTCTTT.

This clonotype is medium-sized. The V call is TRBV19, the J call TRBJ1-1, with D possibly being TRBD1 (6 bases). V lost 6 bases and J 0 bases, leaving 11 bases between the germline ends. Germline V gives CDR1 LNHDA, CDR2 SQIVND (reference sequence). There are 14 residues in the CDR3. CDR3 residues: CASSEDSMNTEAFF. DNA for the CDR3: TGTGCCAGTAGCGAGGACAGCATGAACACTGAAGCTTTCTTT.

On this clonotype: This probably arose from a read error, given a far larger clone one base away. This chain connects TRBV6-6 to TRBJ1-1; 7 nucleotides line up with TRBD1. This CDR3 has 17 residues. The germline V gene encodes CDR1 MNHNY and CDR2 SVGAGI (reference sequence). The CDR3 loop is CVISVLPDRPMNTEAFF. The CDR3 coding sequence is TGTGTCATCAGTGTGCTTCCGGACAGGCCGATGAACACTGAAGCTTTCTTT.

This clonotype is medium-sized in the sample. This chain uses TRBV10-3 with TRBJ2-7; 8 bases align to TRBD1. This CDR3 is built from 13 residues. V shed 8 bases, J shed 4 bases, and the junction held 7 bases outside the gene matches. Per the germline V gene, CDR1 is ENHRY and CDR2 is SYGVKD. The chain's CDR3 is CAIEDRDLYEQYF. CDR3 bases: TGTGCCATCGAGGACAGGGATTTATACGAGCAGTACTTC.

The chain joins TRBV20-1 to TRBJ2-2, with TRBD1 as a possible D gene (8 bases). CDR1 and CDR2 from the germline V gene are DFQATT and SNEGSKA (reference sequence). The V and J ends lost 5 bases and 3 bases respectively, with 13 bases between them. The CDR3 spans 14 residues. This CDR3 reads CSASTGGDTGELFF. DNA for the CDR3: TGCAGTGCTTCTACAGGGGGGGACACCGGGGAGCTGTTTTTT.

This clonotype was detected ten times or more. The genes are TRBV14 and TRBJ1-2; D remains unclear. The CDR3 covers 17 residues. Per the germline V gene, CDR1 is SGHDN and CDR2 is FVKESK. V was trimmed by 1 base and J by 4 bases, leaving 19 bases between them. CDR3 in DNA: TGTGCCAGCAGCCAAGGATTTTCGTCCGGGAGATTCTATGGCTACACCTTC. Translated, it gives CASSQGFSSGRFYGYTF. Complete variable domain (other parts from reference TRBV14 and TRBJ1-2): EAGVTQFPSHSVIEKGQTVTLRCDPISGHDNLYWYRRVMGKEIKFLLHFVKESKQDESGMPNNRFLAERTGGTYSTLKVQPAELEDSGVYFCASSQGFSSGRFYGYTFGSGTRLTVV.

This chain joins TRBV20-1 and TRBJ2-7; TRBD2 might be the D (6 bases). The ends were cut back, 3 bases at V and 3 bases at J, with 15 bases in the middle. Germline V gene data show CDR1 as DFQATT and CDR2 as SNEGSKA (reference sequence). The CDR3 totals 14 residues. The DNA of the CDR3 is TGCAGTGCTAGGAGGCACGGGAGTCTCTACGAGCAGTACTTC. Translated: CSARRHGSLYEQYF.

In its sample, this clonotype ranks as medium-sized. V usage is TRBV27 and J usage is TRBJ2-7; possibly TRBD2 for D (6 bases). The germline V gene encodes CDR1 MNHEY and CDR2 SMNVEV (reference sequence). CDR3 length: 16 residues. V was clipped by 2 bases and J by 4 bases, with 18 bases between them. The CDR3 is CASSLGGAAFYYEQYF. For the CDR3, the DNA is TGTGCCAGCAGTTTAGGAGGGGCAGCTTTCTATTACGAGCAGTACTTC.

This clonotype turned up a few times. The CDR3 here is CASSVGSGRARYNEQFF. The DNA for the CDR3 is TGTGCCAGCAGCGTAGGTAGCGGGAGGGCCAGGTACAATGAGCAGTTCTTC. The genes are TRBV9 and TRBJ2-1; 11 bases fit TRBD2. J lost 4 bases, V lost 0 bases, and 6 bases had no gene match. The CDR3 is 17 amino acids. CDR1 and CDR2 (germline): SGDLS, YYNGEE.